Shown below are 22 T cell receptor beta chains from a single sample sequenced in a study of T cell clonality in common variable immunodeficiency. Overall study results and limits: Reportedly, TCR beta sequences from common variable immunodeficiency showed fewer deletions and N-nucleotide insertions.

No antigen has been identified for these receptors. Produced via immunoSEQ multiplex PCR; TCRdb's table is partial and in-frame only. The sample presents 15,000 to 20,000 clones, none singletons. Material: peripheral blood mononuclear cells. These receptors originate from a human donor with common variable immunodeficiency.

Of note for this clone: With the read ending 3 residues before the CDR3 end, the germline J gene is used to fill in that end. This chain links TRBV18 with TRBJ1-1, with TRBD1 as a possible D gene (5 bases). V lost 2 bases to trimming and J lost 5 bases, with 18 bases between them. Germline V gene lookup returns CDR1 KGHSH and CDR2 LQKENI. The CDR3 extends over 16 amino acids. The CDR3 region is CASSPGVGGRRTEAFF. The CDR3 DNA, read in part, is TGTGCCAGCTCACCAGGGGTCGGGGGTAGGAGGACTGAA.

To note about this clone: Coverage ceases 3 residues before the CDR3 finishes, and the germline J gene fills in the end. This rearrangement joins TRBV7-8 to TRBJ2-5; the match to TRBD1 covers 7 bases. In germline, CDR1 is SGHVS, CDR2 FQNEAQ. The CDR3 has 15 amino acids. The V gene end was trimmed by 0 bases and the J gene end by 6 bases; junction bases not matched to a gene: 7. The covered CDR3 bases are TGTGCCAGCAGCTTAGCGCGAGGGGGCGGGCAGACC. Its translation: CASSLARGGGQT. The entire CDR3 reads CASSLARGGGQTQYF.

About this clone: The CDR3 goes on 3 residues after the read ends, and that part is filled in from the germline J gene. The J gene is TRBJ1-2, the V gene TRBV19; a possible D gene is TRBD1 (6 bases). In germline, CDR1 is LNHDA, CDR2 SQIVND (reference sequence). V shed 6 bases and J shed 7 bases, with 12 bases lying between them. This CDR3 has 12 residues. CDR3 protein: CASSPLGGGYTF. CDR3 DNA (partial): TGTGCCAGTAGCCCCCTAGGGGGTGGC.

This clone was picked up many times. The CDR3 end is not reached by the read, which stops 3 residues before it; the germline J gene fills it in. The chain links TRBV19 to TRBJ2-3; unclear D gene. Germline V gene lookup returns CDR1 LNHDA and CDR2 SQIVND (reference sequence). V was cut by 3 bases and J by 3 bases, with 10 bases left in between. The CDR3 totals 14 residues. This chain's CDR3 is CASSIDTATDTQYF. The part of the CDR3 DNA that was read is TGTGCCAGTAGTATCGACACTGCAACAGATACG.

The CDR3 bases that were read are TGTGCCACCGACAGGGGCGATCAGCCC. It codes for CATDRGDQP. The whole CDR3 protein is CATDRGDQPQHF. This chain connects TRBV19 to TRBJ1-5; 8 bases line up with TRBD1. The read is 3 residues too short to cover the CDR3 end, so that end is filled in from the germline J gene. Germline assignment: CDR1 LNHDA and CDR2 SQIVND (reference sequence). The ends lost 10 bases at V and 5 bases at J; junction bases unmatched: 4. The CDR3 runs to 12 residues.

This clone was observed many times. The CDR3 here is CASSQDTLAGSYEQYF. CDR3 DNA (partial): TGCGCCAGCAGCCAAGACACGCTAGCGGGATCCTACGAG. The chain has TRBV4-1 and TRBJ2-7; 9 bases align to TRBD2. The read halts 3 residues ahead of the CDR3 end, with the missing end drawn from the germline J gene. Per germline, CDR1 MGHRA and CDR2 YSYEKL. Germline trimming cut 0 bases from V and 1 base from J; bases unmatched to any gene: 4. The CDR3 length is 16 residues.

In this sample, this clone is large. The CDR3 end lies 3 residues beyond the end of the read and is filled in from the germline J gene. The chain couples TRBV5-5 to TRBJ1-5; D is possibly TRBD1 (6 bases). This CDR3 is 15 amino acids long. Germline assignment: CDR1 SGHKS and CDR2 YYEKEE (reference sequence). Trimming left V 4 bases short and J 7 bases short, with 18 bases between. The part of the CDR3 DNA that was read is TGTGCCAGCAGCGTAGATACAGGGCCAGAACAGCCC. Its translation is CASSVDTGPEQP. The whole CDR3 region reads CASSVDTGPEQPQHF.

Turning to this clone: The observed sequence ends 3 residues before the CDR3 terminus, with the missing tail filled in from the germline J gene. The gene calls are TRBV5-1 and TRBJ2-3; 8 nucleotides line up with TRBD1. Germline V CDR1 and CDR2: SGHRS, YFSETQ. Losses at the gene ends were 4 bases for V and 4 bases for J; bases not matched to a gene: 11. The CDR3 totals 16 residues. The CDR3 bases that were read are TGCGCCAGCAGCCTCCCCCCCCCACAGGGGGCAGATACG. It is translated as CASSLPPPQGADT. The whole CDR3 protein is CASSLPPPQGADTQYF.

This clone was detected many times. The CDR3 bases that were read are TGTGCCAGCAGCGGACTAGCGGGAGGGACC. Translating gives CASSGLAGGT. The CDR3 in its entirety is CASSGLAGGTQYF. The chain links TRBV6-4 to TRBJ2-5, with 14 nucleotides matching TRBD2. The sequenced fragment ends 3 residues before the CDR3 boundary, so the rest is inferred from the germline J gene. The trim removed 6 bases at V and 7 bases at J, leaving 1 base unmatched. Germline V gives CDR1 MRHNA, CDR2 SNTAGT. CDR3 length: 13 residues.

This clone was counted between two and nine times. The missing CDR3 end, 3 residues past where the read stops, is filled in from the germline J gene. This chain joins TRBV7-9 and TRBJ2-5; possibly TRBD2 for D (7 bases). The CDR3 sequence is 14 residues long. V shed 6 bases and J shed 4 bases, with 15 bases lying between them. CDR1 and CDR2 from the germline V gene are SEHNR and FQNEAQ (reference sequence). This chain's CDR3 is CASRRGGAGETQYF. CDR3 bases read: TGTGCCAGCAGAAGAGGGGGGGCAGGAGAGACC.

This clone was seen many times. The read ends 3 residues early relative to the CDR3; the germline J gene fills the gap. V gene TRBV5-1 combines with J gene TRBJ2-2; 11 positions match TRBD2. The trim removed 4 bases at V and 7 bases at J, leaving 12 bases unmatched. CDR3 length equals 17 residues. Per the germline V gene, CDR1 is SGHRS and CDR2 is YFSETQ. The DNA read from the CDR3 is TGCGCCAGCAGCCCTCGGGTAGCGGGGGGGCCGGACGGGGAG. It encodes CASSPRVAGGPDGE. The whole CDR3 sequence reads CASSPRVAGGPDGELFF.

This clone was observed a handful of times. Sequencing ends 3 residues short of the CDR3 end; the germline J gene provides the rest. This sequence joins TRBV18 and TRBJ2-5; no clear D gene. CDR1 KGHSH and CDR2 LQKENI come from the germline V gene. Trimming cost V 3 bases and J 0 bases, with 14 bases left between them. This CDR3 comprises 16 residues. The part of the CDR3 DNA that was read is TGTGCCAGCTCACCTCTACAGAGCATGTACCAAGAGACC. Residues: CASSPLQSMYQET. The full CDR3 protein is CASSPLQSMYQETQYF. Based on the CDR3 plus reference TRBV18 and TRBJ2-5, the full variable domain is NAGVMQNPRHLVRRRGQEARLRCSPMKGHSHVYWYRQLPEEGLKFMVYLQKENIIDESGMPKERFSAEFPKEGPSILRIQQVVRGDSAAYFCASSPLQSMYQETQYFGPGTRLLVL.

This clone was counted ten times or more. CDR3 protein: CASSLAGGGETQYF. Partial CDR3 DNA: TGTGCCAGCAGCTTAGCAGGGGGAGGAGAGACC. V is TRBV7-9 and J is TRBJ2-5; D may be TRBD1 or TRBD2 (6 bases each). Read data end 3 residues before the CDR3 end; the end is taken from the germline J gene. Per germline, CDR1 SEHNR and CDR2 FQNEAQ (reference sequence). This CDR3 contains 14 residues. The V gene lost 0 bases and the J gene lost 4 bases, with 9 bases spanning the gap.

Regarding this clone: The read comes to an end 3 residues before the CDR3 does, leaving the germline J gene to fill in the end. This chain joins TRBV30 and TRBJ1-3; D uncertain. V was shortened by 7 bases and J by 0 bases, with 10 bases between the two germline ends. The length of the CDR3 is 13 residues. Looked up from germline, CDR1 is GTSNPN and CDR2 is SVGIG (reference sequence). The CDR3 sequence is CAFLAYSGNTIYF. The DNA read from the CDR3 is TGTGCCTTCCTAGCATACTCTGGAAACACC.

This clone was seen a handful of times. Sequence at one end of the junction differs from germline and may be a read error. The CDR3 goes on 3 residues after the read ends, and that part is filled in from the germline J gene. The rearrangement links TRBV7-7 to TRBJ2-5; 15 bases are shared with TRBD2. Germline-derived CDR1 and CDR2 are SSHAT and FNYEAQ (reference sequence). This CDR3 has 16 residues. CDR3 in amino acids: CASSLGGLAGGETQYF. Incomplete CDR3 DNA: TGTGCTAGCAGCTTAGGGGGACTAGCGGGAGGAGAGACC.

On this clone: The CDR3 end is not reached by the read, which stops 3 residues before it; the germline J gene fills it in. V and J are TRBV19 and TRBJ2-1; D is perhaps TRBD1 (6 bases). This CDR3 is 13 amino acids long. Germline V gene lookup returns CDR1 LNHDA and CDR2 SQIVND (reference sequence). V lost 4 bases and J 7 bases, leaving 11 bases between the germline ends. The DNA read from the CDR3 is TGTGCCAGTAGTAGGGACCAGGGGAATGAG. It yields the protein CASSRDQGNE. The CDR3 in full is CASSRDQGNEQFF.

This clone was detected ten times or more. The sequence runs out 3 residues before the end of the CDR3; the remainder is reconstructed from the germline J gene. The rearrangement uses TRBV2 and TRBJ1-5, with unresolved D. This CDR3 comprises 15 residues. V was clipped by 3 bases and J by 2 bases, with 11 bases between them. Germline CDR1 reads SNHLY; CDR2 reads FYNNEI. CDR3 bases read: TGTGCCAGCAGTGAGGTGTTTTCGGGCAATCAGCCC. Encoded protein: CASSEVFSGNQP. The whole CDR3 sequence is CASSEVFSGNQPQHF.

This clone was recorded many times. CDR3: CASSRKDREFGYTF. CDR3 bases read: TGTGCCAGCAGCCGCAAGGACAGGGAGTTTGGC. The chain has TRBV5-4 and TRBJ1-2; 8 bases match TRBD1. The read ends 3 residues shy of where the CDR3 ends; the end is completed using the germline J gene. Trimming took 4 bases from V and 7 from J; bases not matched to a gene: 9. CDR1 and CDR2 (germline): SGHNT, YYREEE (reference sequence). The CDR3 is 14 residues long.

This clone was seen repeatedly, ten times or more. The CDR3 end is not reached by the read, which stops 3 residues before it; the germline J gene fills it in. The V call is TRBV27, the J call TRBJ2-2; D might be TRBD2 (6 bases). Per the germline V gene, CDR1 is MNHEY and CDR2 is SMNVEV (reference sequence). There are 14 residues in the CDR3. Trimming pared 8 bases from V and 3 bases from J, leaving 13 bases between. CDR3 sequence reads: CASYSRGYTGELFF. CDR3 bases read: TGTGCCAGCTATTCGCGGGGATACACCGGGGAG.

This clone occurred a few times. This CDR3 is CASRDGYLGATEAFF. Partial CDR3 DNA: TGTGCCAGCAGGGACGGATATCTGGGGGCGACTGAA. The chain combines TRBV2 with TRBJ1-1, with D perhaps TRBD1 (6 bases). The read halts 3 residues ahead of the CDR3 end, with the missing end drawn from the germline J gene. The ends were cut back, 6 bases at V and 5 bases at J, with 19 bases in the middle. This CDR3 spans 15 amino acids. From germline, CDR1 is SNHLY and CDR2 FYNNEI.

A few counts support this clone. Incomplete CDR3 DNA: TGTGCCAGCAGCCATAACAGGAAAGTCTACGAG. It codes for CASSHNRKVYE. The full CDR3 protein reads CASSHNRKVYEQYF. This rearrangement joins TRBV7-9 to TRBJ2-7, with TRBD1 as a possible D gene (5 bases). The sequenced fragment ends 3 residues before the CDR3 boundary, so the rest is inferred from the germline J gene. Germline V CDR1 and CDR2: SEHNR, FQNEAQ (reference sequence). This CDR3 is 14 amino acids long. V was clipped by 5 bases and J by 3 bases, with 14 bases between them.

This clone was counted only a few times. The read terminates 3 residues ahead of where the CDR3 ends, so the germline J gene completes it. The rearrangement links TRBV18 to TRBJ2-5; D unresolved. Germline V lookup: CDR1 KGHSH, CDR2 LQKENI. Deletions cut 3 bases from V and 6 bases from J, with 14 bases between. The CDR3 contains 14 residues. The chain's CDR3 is CASSPYKDNQTQYF. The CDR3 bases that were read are TGTGCCAGCTCACCTTACAAAGACAATCAGACC. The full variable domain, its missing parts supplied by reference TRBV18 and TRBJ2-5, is NAGVMQNPRHLVRRRGQEARLRCSPMKGHSHVYWYRQLPEEGLKFMVYLQKENIIDESGMPKERFSAEFPKEGPSILRIQQVVRGDSAAYFCASSPYKDNQTQYFGPGTRLLVL.